This TCR beta chain was obtained from a study of T cell changes during pregnancy in multiple sclerosis (dated by TCRdb to between 2018 and 2021). Study-level background: The study looked at changes in the T cell repertoire across pregnancy in women with multiple sclerosis.

Library generation was performed with the immunoSEQ multiplex PCR assay. TCRdb's version of the immuneACCESS table is confined to in-frame rearrangements and falls short of the full clone set. An unresolved V gene accounts for under half of the shortfall where checked; the remainder is of unknown origin. The sample table shows around 80,000 clones, and 94% are seen once. About 0.94% of the sample is taken by the ten largest. For this clone: Its antigen is unknown. It has no much larger one-base neighbor in the sample; base qualities were not kept.

The source of this sequence is a female donor in good health, enrolled as a control in a pregnancy study. Sample: peripheral blood, taken in the second trimester of pregnancy.

The nucleotide sequence is given as TGTGCCAGCAGTTTGGAGGCGACTGAAGCTTTCTTT. This sequence encodes CASSLEATEAFF. The V and J segments used are TRBV28 and TRBJ1-1; no confident D gene assignment can be made. At the junction V is shortened by 3 bases and J by 5 bases, with 7 bases in between. The CDR3 spans 12 residues, from the cysteine through the phenylalanine. Only the CDR3 DNA is retained, 36 bases long and in frame from the first base. The germline V gene supplies CDR1 MDHEN and CDR2 SYDVKM.